Presented here are 5 T cell receptor beta chains from one specimen sequenced in a study of metastatic and nonmetastatic thyroid tumors. No treatment had been given to any patient before thyroid surgery. Using MiXCR, TCRdb re-called clones from the PCR reads. Here the sample spans around 30,000 clones, 18% being singletons. The sequenced material came from blood. These receptors were obtained from a female donor with papillary thyroid cancer or a benign thyroid nodule (not recorded which). Some clones in this sample may be carry-over from other donors' samples.

This clone was counted ten times or more. This rearrangement joins TRBV20-1 to TRBJ2-7; 8 bases fit TRBD2. Looked up from germline, CDR1 is DFQATT and CDR2 is SNEGSKA (reference sequence). The trim removed 3 bases at V and 2 bases at J, leaving 9 bases unmatched. The CDR3 sequence is 15 residues long. The CDR3 is CSARGASGQTYEQYF. The DNA for the CDR3 is TGCAGTGCTAGGGGGGCTAGCGGGCAAACCTACGAGCAGTACTTC.

This clone was counted ten times or more. This may come from a read error, since a much larger clone is one base off. This chain connects TRBV3-1 to TRBJ2-7, with 10 bases fitting TRBD1. Germline CDR1 and CDR2: LGHDT and YNNKEL (reference sequence). The CDR3 covers 15 residues. CDR3 sequence (DNA): TGTGCCAGCAGCTGGACAGGGGGACGATCCTACGAGCAGCACTTC. This gives the protein CASSWTGGRSYEQHF.

The table lists this clone with many counts. The chain links TRBV20-1 to TRBJ1-5; D is ambiguous. Germline CDR1 is DFQATT and CDR2 is SNEGSKA (reference sequence). This CDR3 comprises 16 residues. The V gene lost 4 bases and the J gene lost 1 base, with 17 bases spanning the gap. The chain's CDR3 is CSAKDTGEVSNQPQHF. The CDR3 bases are TGCAGTGCTAAAGACACCGGGGAGGTGAGCAATCAGCCCCAGCATTTT.

This clone was counted many times. The rearrangement joins TRBV6-4 to TRBJ2-3; 15 bases are a match to TRBD2. Germline V lookup: CDR1 MRHNA, CDR2 SNTAGT. This CDR3 spans 20 amino acids. The ends lost 5 bases at V and 4 bases at J; junction bases unmatched: 16. The CDR3 DNA reads as TGTGCCAGCAGTAGTGGGACTAGCGGGGGGCTTGATTTAAGGGCAGATACGCAGTATTTT. This translates into CASSSGTSGGLDLRADTQYF.

This clone was counted many times. The V call is TRBV5-1, the J call TRBJ1-2; possibly TRBD1 for D (6 bases). The CDR3 loop spans 15 amino acids. Looked up from germline, CDR1 is SGHRS and CDR2 is YFSETQ. V was shortened by 4 bases and J by 5 bases, with 18 bases between the two germline ends. The CDR3 DNA follows: TGCGCCAGCAGCCTTAGACAGGCAGTAGGGTATGGCTACACCTTC. This encodes CASSLRQAVGYGYTF. The full variable domain, rest sourced from reference TRBV5-1 and TRBJ1-2, is KAGVTQTPRYLIKTRGQQVTLSCSPISGHRSVSWYQQTPGQGLQFLFEYFSETQRNKGNFPGRFSGRQFSNSRSEMNVSTLELGDSALYLCASSLRQAVGYGYTFGSGTRLTVV.